This TCR beta chain was identified during a study of blood T cell repertoires in COVID-19. Study as a whole: Samples representing acute and convalescent COVID-19 were sourced from the United States, Italy and Spain. PBMCs, B-cell-depleted T cells, or T cells provided the cDNA or gDNA that made up the material.

Authors' processing steps: Amplification of reference gene primers was used by the study to estimate nucleated cell counts. The table came from immunoSEQ multiplex PCR; TCRdb's copy has only in-frame clones and leaves some out. For V, J and clone size, that table is used; D and trimming come from the DNA. Of under 300,000 clones in the sample, roughly nine tenths were seen once. Sample: peripheral blood. The sequence was collected from a woman aged 40 to 49 who had recovered from COVID-19.

CDR3 sequence reads: CASSLDQAGGGELFF. The CDR3 DNA reads TGTGCCAGCAGCTTGGACCAAGCAGGGGGCGGGGAGCTGTTTTTT. The rearrangement joins TRBV5-4 to TRBJ2-2, with TRBD1 identical over 7 bases. There are 15 residues in the CDR3. Germline trimming cut 0 bases from V and 7 bases from J; bases unmatched to any gene: 6. In germline, CDR1 is SGHNT, CDR2 YYREEE (reference sequence). Drawing the rest from reference TRBV5-4 and TRBJ2-2, the complete variable domain is ETGVTQSPTHLIKTRGQQVTLRCSSQSGHNTVSWYQQALGQGPQFIFQYYREEENGRGNFPPRFSGLQFPNYSSELNVNALELDDSALYLCASSLDQAGGGELFFGEGSRLTVL.